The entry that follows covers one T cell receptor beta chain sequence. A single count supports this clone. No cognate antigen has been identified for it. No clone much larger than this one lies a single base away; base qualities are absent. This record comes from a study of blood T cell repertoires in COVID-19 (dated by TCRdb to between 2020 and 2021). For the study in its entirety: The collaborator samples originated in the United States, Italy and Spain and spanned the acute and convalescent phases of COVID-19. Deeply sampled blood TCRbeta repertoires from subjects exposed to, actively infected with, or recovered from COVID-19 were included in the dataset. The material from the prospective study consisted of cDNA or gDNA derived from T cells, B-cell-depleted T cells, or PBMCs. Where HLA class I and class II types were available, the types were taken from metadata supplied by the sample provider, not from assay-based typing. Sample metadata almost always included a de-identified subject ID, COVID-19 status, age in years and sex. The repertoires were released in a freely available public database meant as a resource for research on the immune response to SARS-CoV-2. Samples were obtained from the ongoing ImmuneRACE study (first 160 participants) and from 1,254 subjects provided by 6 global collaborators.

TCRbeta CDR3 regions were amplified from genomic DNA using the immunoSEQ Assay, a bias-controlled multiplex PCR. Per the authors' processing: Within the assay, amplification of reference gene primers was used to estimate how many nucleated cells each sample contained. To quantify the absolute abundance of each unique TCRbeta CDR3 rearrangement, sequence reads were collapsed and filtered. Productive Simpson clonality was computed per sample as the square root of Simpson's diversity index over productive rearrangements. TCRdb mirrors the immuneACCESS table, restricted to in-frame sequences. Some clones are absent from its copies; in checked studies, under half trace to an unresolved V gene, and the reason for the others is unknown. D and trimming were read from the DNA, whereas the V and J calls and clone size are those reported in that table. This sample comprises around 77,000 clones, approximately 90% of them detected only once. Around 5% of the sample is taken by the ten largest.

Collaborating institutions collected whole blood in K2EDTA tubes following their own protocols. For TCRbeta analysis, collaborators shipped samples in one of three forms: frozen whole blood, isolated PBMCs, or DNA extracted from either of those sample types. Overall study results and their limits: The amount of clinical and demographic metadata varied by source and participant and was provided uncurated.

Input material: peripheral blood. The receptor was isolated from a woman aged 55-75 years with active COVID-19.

CDR3 sequence: CASSSDRDRGSNQPQHF. The DNA reads TGTGCCAGCAGTTCCGATCGGGACAGGGGAAGCAATCAGCCCCAGCATTTT. In this chain, TRBV28 is recombined with TRBJ1-5, with TRBD1 matching 10 junction bases. The CDR3 holds 17 amino acids from the cysteine to the phenylalanine. The read is trimmed to its CDR3 DNA, 51 bases read in frame from base 1. As encoded in the germline V gene, CDR1 is MDHEN while CDR2 is SYDVKM. Trimming leaves V shorter by 4 bases and J shorter by 1 base, with the junction holding 7 bases beyond the gene matches.